The 24 T cell receptor beta chains listed next were all sequenced from one sample in a study of monozygotic twins with inflammatory bowel disease. TCRdb re-analyzed the 5' RACE reads; it lists each CDR3 protein once, without DNA. Here the sample table reports around 410,000 distinct CDR3 sequences. Sequenced material: blood. Source of these receptors: a human donor with ulcerative colitis or Crohn's disease, or a healthy co-twin of an affected twin (not recorded which).

J is TRBJ2-1 and V is TRBV6-2 or TRBV6-3. Germline V lookup: CDR1 MNHEY, CDR2 SVGEGT. The CDR3 runs to 14 residues. This CDR3 reads CASSFRRLYNEQFF.

This chain joins TRBV20-1 and TRBJ1-2. The V gene's germline CDR1 is DFQATT and CDR2 SNEGSKA (reference sequence). The length of the CDR3 is 12 residues. CDR3 protein: CSAREVGLGYTF.

V gene TRBV20-1 combines with J gene TRBJ2-5; as DNA is missing, the TRBD2 call by TCRdb cannot be tested. The CDR3 extends over 15 amino acids. Germline lookup yields CDR1 DFQATT and CDR2 SNEGSKA (reference sequence). The chain's CDR3 is CSALGLAGHQETQYF.

The chain combines TRBV20-1 with TRBJ1-1. Looked up from germline, CDR1 is DFQATT and CDR2 is SNEGSKA (reference sequence). The CDR3 contains 14 residues. CDR3: CSARDFRANTEAFF.

This sequence joins TRBV4-3 and TRBJ2-7; absent DNA, TCRdb's TRBD2 call cannot be checked. Germline-derived CDR1 and CDR2 are LGHNA and YSLEER. The CDR3 totals 16 residues. Here the CDR3 reads CASSQGRDLNLYEQYF.

The J gene is TRBJ2-1, the V gene TRBV28; the D gene TCRdb calls, TRBD1, cannot be checked with no DNA. CDR1 MDHEN and CDR2 SYDVKM come from the germline V gene. The CDR3 runs 12 residues. The CDR3 protein is CAIGTGVNEQFF.

The chain joins TRBV12-3 or TRBV12-4 to TRBJ2-7. The CDR3 is 16 residues long. CDR3 region: CASSFFVGRSSYEQYF.

The chain has TRBV12-3 or TRBV12-4 and TRBJ2-7; with no DNA, the TCRdb D assignment of TRBD1 cannot be verified. CDR3 length: 16 amino acids. CDR3 sequence: CASSDLQDREGYEQYF.

The chain is built from TRBV20-1 and TRBJ2-3; no DNA is available, so the TRBD1 call from TCRdb remains unchecked. CDR3 length equals 15 residues. Looked up from germline, CDR1 is DFQATT and CDR2 is SNEGSKA (reference sequence). The CDR3 loop reads CSAPTMDRGTDTQYF.

The chain links TRBV5-1 to TRBJ2-1; TCRdb selects TRBD1, and the lack of DNA leaves this call unchecked. The CDR3 runs 15 residues. Germline CDR1 reads SGHRS; CDR2 reads YFSETQ. CDR3 in amino acids: CASKGAAADYNEQFF.

CDR3 region: CSVRELNIQYF. The chain couples TRBV29-1 to TRBJ2-4. The germline V gene has CDR1 SQVTM and CDR2 ANQGSEA. The CDR3 spans 11 residues.

The V gene is TRBV5-1, the J gene TRBJ2-3. There are 12 residues in the CDR3. The germline V gene has CDR1 SGHRS and CDR2 YFSETQ. CDR3 protein: CASSLDTDTQYF. The complete variable domain, with remaining parts taken from reference TRBV5-1 and TRBJ2-3, reads KAGVTQTPRYLIKTRGQQVTLSCSPISGHRSVSWYQQTPGQGLQFLFEYFSETQRNKGNFPGRFSGRQFSNSRSEMNVSTLELGDSALYLCASSLDTDTQYFGPGTRLTVL.

The rearrangement joins TRBV29-1 to TRBJ1-2. CDR3 length equals 13 residues. Germline V gene sequence: CDR1 SQVTM, CDR2 ANQGSEA. The chain's CDR3 is CSVEGGSSYGYTF.

The genes are TRBV20-1 and TRBJ2-7; TCRdb gives TRBD2 as the D gene, but with no DNA this cannot be confirmed. This CDR3 has 15 residues. In germline, CDR1 is DFQATT, CDR2 SNEGSKA (reference sequence). CDR3: CSGRSGGSRYREQYF.

The chain couples TRBV5-1 to TRBJ2-7; TCRdb gives TRBD2 as the D gene, but with no DNA this cannot be confirmed. The V gene's germline CDR1 is SGHRS and CDR2 YFSETQ. CDR3 length: 13 residues. The CDR3 region is CASSKFPAYEQYF. The variable domain in full, completed from reference TRBV5-1 and TRBJ2-7, reads KAGVTQTPRYLIKTRGQQVTLSCSPISGHRSVSWYQQTPGQGLQFLFEYFSETQRNKGNFPGRFSGRQFSNSRSEMNVSTLELGDSALYLCASSKFPAYEQYFGPGTRLTVT.

The rearrangement joins TRBV3-1 to TRBJ2-5; the TCRdb D gene call, TRBD2, has no DNA to confirm it. Germline values: CDR1 LGHDT, CDR2 YNNKEL (reference sequence). This CDR3 contains 15 residues. CDR3 sequence: CASSPGHGPQETQYF.

This rearrangement joins TRBV2 to TRBJ2-5; TCRdb returns TRBD1, unconfirmable since there is no DNA. In germline, CDR1 is SNHLY, CDR2 FYNNEI. The CDR3 covers 14 residues. The CDR3 protein is CASSEGRTKETQYF.

V is TRBV19 and J is TRBJ1-2. The CDR3 is 14 residues long. Germline CDR1 LNHDA, CDR2 SQIVND (reference sequence). CDR3 loop: CASSRLGILYGYTF.

The gene calls are TRBV27 and TRBJ1-2; TCRdb's D call, TRBD1, is unchecked because there is no DNA. Germline CDR1 is MNHEY and CDR2 is SMNVEV (reference sequence). The CDR3 has 14 residues. The CDR3 loop is CASSLVGDSYGYTF.

This chain joins TRBV3-1 and TRBJ2-2; TCRdb outputs TRBD2, but without DNA this stays unchecked. CDR1 and CDR2 (germline): LGHDT, YNNKEL (reference sequence). CDR3 length: 16 residues. CDR3 in amino acids: CASSALRTSGTGELFF.

V is TRBV20-1 and J is TRBJ1-4. Germline V gene data show CDR1 as DFQATT and CDR2 as SNEGSKA (reference sequence). The CDR3 runs to 15 residues. The CDR3 sequence: CSASGLRSTNEKLFF.

The chain has TRBV6-1 and TRBJ2-5; TCRdb indicates TRBD2, and absent DNA this call remains unverified. CDR3 length equals 17 residues. Germline lookup yields CDR1 MNHNS and CDR2 SASEGT. CDR3 in amino acids: CASMKGTSGRALETQYF.

The chain joins TRBV5-1 to TRBJ2-1; TCRdb selects TRBD1, and the lack of DNA leaves this call unchecked. The CDR3 has 15 residues. Germline CDR1 and CDR2: SGHRS and YFSETQ. CDR3 protein: CASSPVGREYNEQFF.

The gene calls are TRBV6-5 and TRBJ2-5. CDR1 and CDR2 (germline): MNHEY, SVGAGI. This CDR3 has 14 amino acids. The chain's CDR3 is CASSYVGPQETQYF.